The present TCR beta chain was sequenced within a study of regulatory T cells in long-lasting Graves disease. Trimming took 0 bases from V and 7 from J, leaving 14 bases between them. There are 15 residues in the CDR3. CDR1 and CDR2 from the germline V gene are SGHDT and YYEEEE. Noted time point: newly diagnosed GD, antithyroid drugs for less than 3 months. From PBMCs, RNA was extracted and then used to make the TCR library. Building the TCR beta libraries relied on iRepertoire HTBI primers, and CDR3 regions underwent Arm-PCR. TCRdb processed the multiplex PCR reads anew with MiXCR; each CDR3 protein has one entry. The sample has about 420,000 distinct CDR3 sequences; around 15% are singletons. A further study also used this sample, focusing on T cells in Graves' hyperthyroidism and ophthalmopathy.

The sequencing here drew on peripheral blood mononuclear cells (PBMCs), taken at new diagnosis, from a patient treated with antithyroid drugs. This sequence joins TRBV5-6 and TRBJ2-1; no clear D. The sequence derives from a woman aged 18-29 years with Graves disease. CDR3 in amino acids: CASSLGFGKKNEQFF. DNA of the CDR3: TGTGCCAGCAGCTTGGGGTTTGGGAAAAAAAATGAGCAGTTCTTC.